The present entry profiles one TCR beta chain with its context. Germline CDR1 and CDR2: MNHEY and SMNVEV (reference sequence). With 2 bases removed from V and 0 bases from J, the gap between germline ends came to 5 bases. The CDR3 extends over 14 amino acids. Clones were sequenced by immunoSEQ multiplex PCR, and TCRdb holds only the in-frame ones, with some missing. The data hold approximately 94,000 clones, with around 85% observed a single time. The data were obtained in a study of control samples from healthy donors and cancer patients. Sequenced input: PBMCs. The receptor's source is a man between 65 and 85 years old with lung cancer. The V call is TRBV27, the J call TRBJ1-5; D ambiguous. The CDR3 is CASSLRSSNQPQHF. The CDR3 nucleotides read TGTGCCAGCAGTTTAAGGAGTAGCAATCAGCCCCAGCATTTT.